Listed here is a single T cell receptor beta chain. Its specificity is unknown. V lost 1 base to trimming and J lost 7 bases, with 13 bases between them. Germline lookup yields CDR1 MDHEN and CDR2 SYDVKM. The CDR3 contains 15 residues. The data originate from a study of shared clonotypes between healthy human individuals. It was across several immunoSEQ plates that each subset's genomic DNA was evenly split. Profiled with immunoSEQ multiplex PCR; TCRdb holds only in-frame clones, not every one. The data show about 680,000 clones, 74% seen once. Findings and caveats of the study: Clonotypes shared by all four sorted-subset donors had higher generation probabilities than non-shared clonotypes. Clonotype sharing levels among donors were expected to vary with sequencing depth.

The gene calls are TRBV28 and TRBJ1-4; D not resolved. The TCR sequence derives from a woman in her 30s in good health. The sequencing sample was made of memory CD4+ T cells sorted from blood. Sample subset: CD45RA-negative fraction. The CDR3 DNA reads TGTGCCAGCAGTTTATCCCAGCCTGGTACTGAAAAACTGTTTTTT. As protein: CASSLSQPGTEKLFF.